One and the same sample provided the 19 T cell receptor beta chains below, sequenced in a study of cytomegalovirus exposure and HLA in healthy donors (dated by TCRdb to the late 2010s). Library construction relied on the immunoSEQ multiplex PCR assay. The multiplex PCR relied on a mix of 60 forward primers for TCR Vbeta segments and 13 reverse primers for TCR Jbeta segments. TCRdb holds this immuneACCESS table with in-frame rearrangements only. Some clones are missing; in checked studies, unresolved V genes explain under half, and the rest has no known cause. This sample gives about 190,000 clones in total; over 80% of them show up just once. Of the sample, 1.3% is held by the ten largest clones. Sequencing was performed on PBMCs. The receptors stem from a man between 25 and 39 years old in good health and CMV-seronegative.

The CDR3 nucleotides are TGTGCCACCAGCAGAGCCGGGGGAGGGGGGGACAATGAGCAGTTCTTC. Translating gives CATSRAGGGGDNEQFF. This sequence joins TRBV15 and TRBJ2-1, with D tentatively TRBD2 (7 bases). The CDR3 extends over 16 amino acids. The germline V and J ends were trimmed by 1 base and 5 bases, with 15 bases remaining between them. Germline CDR1 and CDR2: LNHNV and YYDKDF (reference sequence). The whole variable domain, filled in from reference TRBV15 and TRBJ2-1, reads DAMVIQNPRYQVTQFGKPVTLSCSQTLNHNVMYWYQQKSSQAPKLLFHYYDKDFNNEADTPDNFQSRRPNTSFCFLDIRSPGLGDTAMYLCATSRAGGGGDNEQFFGPGTRLTVL.

The V call is TRBV2, the J call TRBJ2-1; tentative D call: TRBD2 (6 bases). The ends were cut back, 6 bases at V and 4 bases at J, with 13 bases in the middle. CDR1 SNHLY and CDR2 FYNNEI come from the germline V gene. This CDR3 is built from 14 residues. The DNA for the CDR3 is TGTGCCAGCAGCGTTAGCGGCTTATACAATGAGCAGTTCTTC. This translates into CASSVSGLYNEQFF.

The genes are TRBV13 and TRBJ2-1; 12 bases match TRBD1. CDR3 length: 20 amino acids. V lost 0 bases and J lost 0; bases outside the gene matches: 9. Germline CDR1 PRHDT, CDR2 FYEKMQ (reference sequence). CDR3 DNA sequence: TGTGCCAGCAGCTTAGGGGGACAGGGGGCAGGTTACAGCTCCTACAATGAGCAGTTCTTC. Encoded protein: CASSLGGQGAGYSSYNEQFF.

The chain employs TRBV28 and TRBJ1-2; 7 nucleotides agree with TRBD1. Germline V gives CDR1 MDHEN, CDR2 SYDVKM. The CDR3 spans 16 residues. The J segment lost 8 bases and the V segment lost 6 bases, leaving 18 bases of the junction unmatched. This CDR3 is CASRRSQGRRSRGYTF. CDR3 sequence (DNA): TGTGCCAGCAGAAGGTCACAGGGGAGAAGGTCTAGGGGCTACACCTTC.

This chain joins TRBV7-2 and TRBJ1-1; TRBD1 might be the D (5 bases). The V gene lost 2 bases and the J gene lost 4 bases, with 14 bases spanning the gap. In germline, CDR1 is SGHTA, CDR2 FQGNSA. The CDR3 totals 15 residues. CDR3 amino acids: CASSLMTVGATEAFF. The CDR3 nucleotides read TGTGCCAGCAGCTTAATGACAGTTGGGGCCACTGAAGCTTTCTTT. Drawing the rest from reference TRBV7-2 and TRBJ1-1, the complete variable domain is GAGVSQSPSNKVTEKGKDVELRCDPISGHTALYWYRQSLGQGLEFLIYFQGNSAPDKSGLPSDRFSAERTGGSVSTLTIQRTQQEDSAVYLCASSLMTVGATEAFFGQGTRLTVV.

This sequence joins TRBV29-1 and TRBJ2-1, with TRBD2 as a possible D gene (6 bases). V lost 7 bases and J 3 bases, leaving 19 bases between the germline ends. CDR3 length: 15 amino acids. Germline lookup yields CDR1 SQVTM and CDR2 ANQGSEA. CDR3 sequence reads: CSAKSGTLLYNEQFF. Written as DNA, the CDR3 is TGCAGCGCCAAATCCGGGACTCTTCTCTACAATGAGCAGTTCTTC.

This rearrangement joins TRBV5-1 to TRBJ1-1, with 7 bases that match TRBD1. Germline V gives CDR1 SGHRS, CDR2 YFSETQ. CDR3 size: 17 residues. V shed 4 bases, J shed 2 bases, and the junction held 14 bases outside the gene matches. The CDR3 region is CASSRVTGATINTEAFF. The DNA of the CDR3 is TGCGCCAGCAGCCGAGTTACAGGGGCCACCATAAACACTGAAGCTTTCTTT.

The rearrangement joins TRBV10-3 to TRBJ2-3; TRBD2 matches 9 bases. In germline, CDR1 is ENHRY, CDR2 SYGVKD. The CDR3 contains 14 residues. The CDR3 spells CGGGAGGPYDTQYF. The CDR3 bases are TGTGGGGGAGGGGCGGGAGGGCCATACGATACGCAGTATTTT.

This chain links TRBV5-1 with TRBJ1-6; D perhaps matches TRBD1 (6 bases). V lost 0 bases and J lost 7, with 14 bases in between. Germline CDR1 and CDR2: SGHRS and YFSETQ. The CDR3 sequence is 16 residues long. CDR3 region: CASSLEGGQINSPLHF. CDR3 coding DNA: TGCGCCAGCAGCTTGGAGGGGGGGCAGATCAATTCACCCCTCCACTTT. Based on the CDR3 plus reference TRBV5-1 and TRBJ1-6, the full variable domain is KAGVTQTPRYLIKTRGQQVTLSCSPISGHRSVSWYQQTPGQGLQFLFEYFSETQRNKGNFPGRFSGRQFSNSRSEMNVSTLELGDSALYLCASSLEGGQINSPLHFGNGTRLTVT.

V is TRBV4-1 and J is TRBJ1-6; D remains unclear. There are 15 residues in the CDR3. Per the germline V gene, CDR1 is MGHRA and CDR2 is YSYEKL. Trimming took off 0 bases at V and 10 bases at J, with 13 bases between the two ends. The CDR3 DNA follows: TGCGCCAGCAGCCAAGAAGTGGGCGAAGGATCACCCCTCCACTTT. Translating it yields CASSQEVGEGSPLHF.

This clone has just a few counts. The chain joins TRBV30 to TRBJ2-3, with 10 positions matching TRBD2. Germline V CDR1 and CDR2: GTSNPN, SVGIG (reference sequence). The CDR3 length is 15 residues. V was pared by 6 bases and J by 0 bases, with 6 bases of the junction left unmatched. This CDR3 is CACTAGGPSTDTQYF. The CDR3 bases are TGTGCCTGTACAGCGGGAGGGCCGAGCACAGATACGCAGTATTTT. Drawing the rest from reference TRBV30 and TRBJ2-3, the complete variable domain is SQTIHQWPATLVQPVGSPLSLECTVEGTSNPNLYWYRQAAGRGLQLLFYSVGIGQISSEVPQNLSASRPQDRQFILSSKKLLLSDSGFYLCACTAGGPSTDTQYFGPGTRLTVL.

V gene TRBV7-9 combines with J gene TRBJ2-1, with D possibly TRBD1 on 7 matching bases. Germline V lookup: CDR1 SEHNR, CDR2 FQNEAQ (reference sequence). The CDR3 consists of 16 residues. The germline V and J ends were trimmed by 5 bases and 8 bases, with 22 bases remaining between them. CDR3 in DNA: TGTGCCAGCAGCCGCGACAGGGTTGGGACTTTATATGAGCAGTTCTTC. Translating it yields CASSRDRVGTLYEQFF.

V usage is TRBV4-3 and J usage is TRBJ1-1, with TRBD1 identical over 9 bases. The germline gives CDR1 LGHNA, CDR2 YSLEER. The CDR3 spans 14 residues. V lost 1 base to trimming and J lost 5 bases; unmatched junction nucleotides: 2. CDR3 residues: CASSQGQGGTEAFF. The CDR3 nucleotides read TGCGCCAGCAGCCAAGGACAGGGGGGGACTGAAGCTTTCTTT.

The chain employs TRBV5-8 and TRBJ1-6; TRBD1 is a possible D gene (6 bases). The CDR3 is 15 residues long. Germline assignment: CDR1 SGHTS and CDR2 YDEGEE. V lost 4 bases and J lost 6, with 14 bases in between. The CDR3 region is CASSRPGQINSPLHF. CDR3 nucleotides: TGTGCCAGCAGCAGGCCCGGACAGATTAATTCACCCCTCCACTTT.

The genes are TRBV5-1 and TRBJ2-5, with D perhaps TRBD2 (5 bases). CDR3 length: 15 residues. The V and J ends lost 4 bases and 5 bases respectively, with 18 bases between them. The germline V gene has CDR1 SGHRS and CDR2 YFSETQ. This CDR3 reads CASSPGRQGWETQYF. CDR3 in DNA: TGCGCCAGCAGCCCGGGAAGACAAGGTTGGGAGACCCAGTACTTC.

This chain connects TRBV7-7 to TRBJ2-2; D tentatively fits TRBD1 or TRBD2 (6 bases each). This CDR3 spans 14 amino acids. Germline CDR1 reads SSHAT; CDR2 reads FNYEAQ (reference sequence). Here the CDR3 DNA reads TGTGCTAGCGGCGCCGGGACAAACACCGGGGAGCTGTTTTTT. Encoded protein: CASGAGTNTGELFF. The variable domain in full, completed from reference TRBV7-7 and TRBJ2-2, reads GAGVSQSPRYKVTKRGQDVTLRCDPISSHATLYWYQQALGQGPEFLTYFNYEAQPDKSGLPSDRFSAERPEGSISTLTIQRTEQRDSAMYRCASGAGTNTGELFFGEGSRLTVL.

This clone is a singleton in its sample. The rearrangement links TRBV5-5 to TRBJ1-2, with 11 bases fitting TRBD1. Germline V gene sequence: CDR1 SGHKS, CDR2 YYEKEE (reference sequence). Trimming removed 6 bases from V and 0 bases from J; junction bases left unmatched: 7. The CDR3 length is 16 residues. The CDR3 region has the DNA TGTGCCAGCAAACCGGGACAGGGGGGAACTAACTATGGCTACACCTTC. Translated: CASKPGQGGTNYGYTF.

V usage is TRBV21-1 and J usage is TRBJ1-1; the table gives TRBD1 as D, unverified against the DNA. TRBV21-1 is described as a pseudogene. This CDR3 is 16 amino acids long. The CDR3 nucleotides read TGTGCCAGCAGCAATTCAGGGGACACTTCTAACACTGAAGCTTTCTTT. It yields the protein CASSNSGDTSNTEAFF.

The chain carries TRBV6-1 and TRBJ1-1; a weak D match, TRBD1 (5 bases). CDR3 length equals 13 residues. Germline V gene data show CDR1 as MNHNS and CDR2 as SASEGT. Trimming removed 7 bases from V and 3 bases from J, with 12 bases in between. The CDR3 here is CASTPSQDTEAFF. For the CDR3, the DNA is TGTGCCAGCACCCCCTCACAGGACACTGAAGCTTTCTTT.